Each of the 24 T cell receptor beta chains below was sequenced from the same sample in a study of blood T cell repertoires in COVID-19. Clones were read by immunoSEQ multiplex PCR, and TCRdb kept only the in-frame ones, dropping some. The table includes 250,000 to 350,000 clones, 90% to 95% detected once. Material for sequencing was peripheral blood. The receptors shown here come from a woman younger than 45 with COVID-19, enrolled during active disease.

The chain is built from TRBV6-1 and TRBJ1-5; 9 nucleotides agree with TRBD1. This CDR3 spans 18 amino acids. V shed 4 bases and J 0 bases; nucleotides not matched to a gene: 10. Germline V lookup: CDR1 MNHNS, CDR2 SASEGT. The CDR3 nucleotides are TGTGCCAGCAGTGCCCGAAGGACAGGGGTTTATAGCAATCAGCCCCAGCATTTT. Amino acid sequence: CASSARRTGVYSNQPQHF.

This chain links TRBV18 with TRBJ1-4; D might be TRBD1 (6 bases). Germline V gene data show CDR1 as KGHSH and CDR2 as LQKENI. CDR3 length: 14 residues. Trimming pared 4 bases from V and 5 bases from J, leaving 11 bases between. The DNA of the CDR3 is TGTGCCAGCTCACTAGGGGACAAGAATGAAAAACTGTTTTTT. Translated, it gives CASSLGDKNEKLFF. Drawing the rest from reference TRBV18 and TRBJ1-4, the complete variable domain is NAGVMQNPRHLVRRRGQEARLRCSPMKGHSHVYWYRQLPEEGLKFMVYLQKENIIDESGMPKERFSAEFPKEGPSILRIQQVVRGDSAAYFCASSLGDKNEKLFFGSGTQLSVL.

This clone was seen just once. The gene calls are TRBV6-5 and TRBJ2-7; TRBD1 is a possible D gene (6 bases). CDR1 is MNHEY and CDR2 is SVGAGI in the germline V gene. V lost 8 bases and J lost 5, with 22 bases in between. The CDR3 spans 15 residues. CDR3 sequence: CASVLTGLGVDEQYF. CDR3 DNA sequence: TGTGCCAGCGTCCTTACAGGGCTGGGTGTGGACGAGCAGTACTTC.

This clone was seen a few times. The chain recombines TRBV7-9 with TRBJ1-6, with TRBD1 as a possible D gene (5 bases). Germline CDR1 and CDR2: SEHNR and FQNEAQ (reference sequence). V lost 4 bases and J lost 8, with 21 bases in between. This CDR3 comprises 17 residues. The CDR3 DNA sequence: TGTGCCAGCAGCTACGTCCTTACGCAGGGAAGATATTCACCCCTCCACTTT. Translation gives CASSYVLTQGRYSPLHF.

The chain couples TRBV27 to TRBJ1-6, with D unclear. V was clipped by 5 bases and J by 8 bases, with 25 bases between them. The length of the CDR3 is 18 residues. Germline V CDR1 and CDR2: MNHEY, SMNVEV (reference sequence). The chain's CDR3 is CASSQYRLGLNGDSPLHF. The CDR3 nucleotides read TGTGCCAGCAGTCAATATCGCTTGGGTCTAAACGGGGATTCACCCCTCCACTTT.

The chain links TRBV11-2 to TRBJ2-7; D might be TRBD2 (5 bases). V was shortened by 1 base and J by 2 bases, with 12 bases between the two germline ends. CDR1 and CDR2 from the germline V gene are SGHAT and FQNNGV. The CDR3 runs to 15 residues. CDR3 amino acids: CASSLGNGNPYEQYF. The CDR3 DNA sequence: TGTGCCAGCAGCTTAGGGAACGGGAACCCCTACGAGCAGTACTTC.

The chain carries TRBV5-6 and TRBJ2-7; 10 bases agree with TRBD1. CDR1 SGHDT and CDR2 YYEEEE come from the germline V gene. The trim removed 2 bases at V and 0 bases at J, leaving 5 bases unmatched. This CDR3 comprises 16 residues. CDR3 nucleotide sequence: TGTGCCAGCAGCTTCGGGACAGGGGCCTACTCCTACGAGCAGTACTTC. Translation gives CASSFGTGAYSYEQYF.

This clone was recorded only once. The junction shows a germline mismatch at one end, possibly a read error. The chain is built from TRBV6-1 and TRBJ1-1; tentative D call: TRBD1 (5 bases). This CDR3 comprises 11 residues. The germline V gene encodes CDR1 MNHNS and CDR2 SASEGT. This CDR3 is CASSERGNPAF. The CDR3 DNA follows: TGTGCCAGCAGTGAAAGGGGCAATCCGGCCTTT.

This clone came up once. The V and J genes are TRBV5-4 and TRBJ2-2; D possibly corresponds to TRBD1 (5 bases). CDR1 is SGHNT, CDR2 YYREEE, per germline (reference sequence). CDR3 size: 13 residues. Between the trimmed V and J ends, which lost 4 bases and 6 bases, there was a span of 10 bases. Written as DNA, the CDR3 is TGTGCCAGCAGCACCAGGGTTTCCGGGGAGCTGTTTTTT. Translation gives CASSTRVSGELFF.

This clone came up once. This chain connects TRBV6-5 to TRBJ1-1; 7 nucleotides agree with TRBD1. CDR3 size: 14 residues. J lost 7 bases, V lost 4 bases, and 9 bases had no gene match. Germline V gene lookup returns CDR1 MNHEY and CDR2 SVGAGI. CDR3 sequence reads: CASSSYTGDREAFF. The DNA of the CDR3 is TGTGCCAGCAGTTCCTACACAGGGGACCGTGAAGCTTTCTTT.

The chain joins TRBV10-3 to TRBJ2-7; 12 bases line up with TRBD1. The CDR3 covers 17 residues. CDR1 and CDR2 (germline): ENHRY, SYGVKD. Trimming removed 7 bases from V and 4 bases from J; junction bases left unmatched: 14. The CDR3 DNA follows: TGTGCCATCAAACCGGGACAGGGGGCTGGGGGCGAATACGAGCAGTACTTC. It translates to CAIKPGQGAGGEYEQYF.

This clone was counted once. This chain connects TRBV5-1 to TRBJ2-7; 9 bases are a match to TRBD2. The CDR3 spans 15 residues. Germline-derived CDR1 and CDR2 are SGHRS and YFSETQ. The ends lost 4 bases at V and 1 base at J; junction bases unmatched: 6. DNA for the CDR3: TGCGCCAGCAGCGCGATAGCGGGAGAGTCCTACGAGCAGTACTTC. Amino acids: CASSAIAGESYEQYF.

This clone showed up just once. This rearrangement joins TRBV5-6 to TRBJ2-7; possibly TRBD2 for D (6 bases). V lost 1 base and J lost 2, with 16 bases in between. CDR1 and CDR2 from the germline V gene are SGHDT and YYEEEE. CDR3 length: 16 amino acids. The CDR3 coding sequence is TGTGCCAGCAGCTTGTGGCAGCTCGGGGGAACCTACGAGCAGTACTTC. Protein: CASSLWQLGGTYEQYF.

V gene TRBV28 combines with J gene TRBJ2-7; TRBD1 matches at 7 bases. With 6 bases clipped from V and 5 bases from J, the junction kept 7 bases outside the gene matches. Germline V gene sequence: CDR1 MDHEN, CDR2 SYDVKM. The CDR3 runs to 13 residues. The CDR3 DNA sequence: TGTGCCAGCAGAGAACAGGGGTTTGACGAGCAGTACTTC. This sequence encodes CASREQGFDEQYF. The entire variable domain, with the rest obtained from reference TRBV28 and TRBJ2-7, is as follows: DVKVTQSSRYLVKRTGEKVFLECVQDMDHENMFWYRQDPGLGLRLIYFSYDVKMKEKGDIPEGYSVSREKKERFSLILESASTNQTSMYLCASREQGFDEQYFGPGTRLTVT.

Only one count was recorded for this clone. CDR3 amino acids: CASSRDREETQYF. The CDR3 region has the DNA TGTGCCAGTAGTAGGGACAGGGAAGAGACCCAGTACTTC. The V call is TRBV19, the J call TRBJ2-5, with 9 bases identical to TRBD1. The CDR3 is 13 amino acids. Germline CDR1 and CDR2: LNHDA and SQIVND (reference sequence). The junction had 0 bases not matched to a gene; V was cut back by 4 bases and J by 3 bases.

This chain uses TRBV28 with TRBJ1-6; possibly TRBD1 for D (6 bases). In germline, CDR1 is MDHEN, CDR2 SYDVKM. V shed 2 bases and J shed 9 bases, with 14 bases lying between them. This CDR3 contains 15 residues. CDR3 in DNA: TGTGCCAGCAGTTTACCGGGACAACCGTTTTCACCCCTCCACTTT. This sequence encodes CASSLPGQPFSPLHF.

Written as DNA, the CDR3 is TGCGCCAGCAGCTTGACGGGAGTCACCTACAATGAGCAGTTCTTC. Encoded protein: CASSLTGVTYNEQFF. The chain combines TRBV5-1 with TRBJ2-1; perhaps TRBD2 as D (6 bases). V lost 1 base, J lost 2 bases, and 10 bases lay in between. This CDR3 spans 15 amino acids. Per the germline V gene, CDR1 is SGHRS and CDR2 is YFSETQ.

V gene TRBV7-9 combines with J gene TRBJ2-3; 13 nucleotides match TRBD2. Germline CDR1 is SEHNR and CDR2 is FQNEAQ (reference sequence). Losses at the gene ends were 3 bases for V and 4 bases for J; bases not matched to a gene: 1. CDR3 length: 15 amino acids. This chain's CDR3 is CASSFGLAGADTQYF. The CDR3 coding sequence is TGTGCCAGCAGCTTTGGACTAGCGGGAGCAGATACGCAGTATTTT.

The chain employs TRBV5-1 and TRBJ2-1; possible D gene TRBD2, 5 bases. Germline lookup yields CDR1 SGHRS and CDR2 YFSETQ. With 3 bases removed from V and 3 bases from J, the gap between germline ends came to 16 bases. This CDR3 is built from 16 residues. The CDR3 DNA reads TGCGCCAGCAGCTATGACTCAGACTATTTCTACAATGAGCAGTTCTTC. It translates to CASSYDSDYFYNEQFF.

The chain links TRBV27 to TRBJ2-4; D may be TRBD2 (6 bases). Germline V CDR1 and CDR2: MNHEY, SMNVEV (reference sequence). The CDR3 covers 18 residues. Trimming removed 0 bases at V and 3 bases at J, with 18 bases between. This CDR3 reads CASSLSVADPDFKNIQYF. CDR3 DNA: TGTGCCAGCAGTTTATCGGTAGCGGACCCTGACTTCAAAAACATTCAGTACTTC.

The chain is built from TRBV5-1 and TRBJ1-3, with 8 bases that match TRBD1. The CDR3 is made up of 14 amino acids. Germline V CDR1 and CDR2: SGHRS, YFSETQ. The trim removed 4 bases at V and 2 bases at J, leaving 2 bases unmatched. This CDR3 reads CASSADRAGNTIYF. The CDR3 bases are TGCGCCAGCAGCGCGGACAGGGCTGGAAACACCATATATTTT. The entire variable domain, with the rest obtained from reference TRBV5-1 and TRBJ1-3, is as follows: KAGVTQTPRYLIKTRGQQVTLSCSPISGHRSVSWYQQTPGQGLQFLFEYFSETQRNKGNFPGRFSGRQFSNSRSEMNVSTLELGDSALYLCASSADRAGNTIYFGEGSWLTVV.

This chain connects TRBV7-7 to TRBJ2-7; 9 bases fit TRBD2. The CDR3 covers 16 residues. The V gene's germline CDR1 is SSHAT and CDR2 FNYEAQ (reference sequence). The junction had 12 bases not matched to a gene; V was cut back by 3 bases and J by 6 bases. This CDR3 reads CASSFPLWREGREQYF. CDR3 DNA: TGTGCCAGCAGCTTTCCCCTCTGGCGGGAGGGCCGCGAGCAGTACTTC. Variable domain in full (rest from reference TRBV7-7 and TRBJ2-7): GAGVSQSPRYKVTKRGQDVTLRCDPISSHATLYWYQQALGQGPEFLTYFNYEAQPDKSGLPSDRFSAERPEGSISTLTIQRTEQRDSAMYRCASSFPLWREGREQYFGPGTRLTVT.

The chain uses TRBV2 and TRBJ1-6; TRBD1 matches 7 bases. V was pared by 1 base and J by 7 bases, with 7 bases of the junction left unmatched. Germline V gene data show CDR1 as SNHLY and CDR2 as FYNNEI. The CDR3 runs to 16 residues. DNA for the CDR3: TGTGCCAGCAGTGAAGAGGGGGCGATGAAGAATTCACCCCTCCACTTT. Its translation: CASSEEGAMKNSPLHF.

The chain joins TRBV3-1 (or the pseudogene TRBV3-2) to TRBJ1-1; D possibly corresponds to TRBD1 (5 bases). Germline assignment: CDR1 LGHDT and CDR2 YNNKEL (reference sequence). The CDR3 runs 14 residues. The V end lost 2 bases, the J end lost 3 bases, and 10 bases lay between the germline ends. Here the CDR3 reads CASSQRRVDTEAFF. The CDR3 nucleotides are TGTGCCAGCAGCCAACGCAGGGTGGACACTGAAGCTTTCTTT.